The clone carrying this T cell receptor (beta chain) was counted ten times or more. Its antigen is still unknown. This sample was included in a study of blood T cells in healthy people across ages. A second PCR, run for roughly 7 to 12 cycles, used a sample-barcoded 5' primer plus a J-beta primer mix. MiXCR was run by TCRdb on the 5' RACE reads, yielding one entry per CDR3 protein. This sample carries roughly 800,000 distinct CDR3 sequences, 58% of them seen once, and the ten largest clones take 22%. CDR1 is LGHNA and CDR2 is YNFKEQ in the germline V gene. The CDR3 contains 15 residues. V dropped 1 base and J dropped 1 base, with 8 bases sitting between them. Overall study findings and caveats: Diversity estimates drawn from one million T cells were deemed underestimates. Long-lived and aged donors differed, with more naive CD4+ cells and higher diversity in the long-lived.

The sequencing input was blood. V and J are TRBV4-2 and TRBJ2-1, with D possibly matching TRBD1 (6 bases). This sequence was found in a man aged 30-40 years in good health. The chain's CDR3 is CASSQVTGSYNEQFF. In DNA form, the CDR3 reads TGTGCCAGCAGCCAAGTAACAGGGTCCTACAATGAGCAGTTCTTC.